This note documents a single TCR beta chain sequence. The sample comes from a study of blood T cell repertoires in COVID-19. Profiled with immunoSEQ multiplex PCR; TCRdb holds only in-frame clones, not every one. Of roughly 300,000 clones in the sample, about 87% were seen once. This CDR3 has 16 residues. The germline V gene has CDR1 MNHEY and CDR2 SVGEGT. V lost 4 bases and J lost 0, with 16 bases in between. The sample comprised PBMCs or T cells enriched from blood (not recorded which). The receptor was derived from a woman under 40 who had recovered from COVID-19. The chain is built from TRBV6-2 or TRBV6-3 and TRBJ2-7, with D maybe TRBD2 (6 bases). The CDR3 region has the DNA TGTGCCAGCAGTTCCCGGGAGCGGTACTTCTCCTACGAGCAGTACTTC. As protein: CASSSRERYFSYEQYF.